This T cell receptor (beta chain) was sequenced in a study of response to subunit inactivated influenza vaccine. TCRdb used MiXCR to reprocess the RT-PCR reads, holding one entry per CDR3 protein. This table has over 150,000 distinct CDR3 sequences, around 10% appearing once. Study-wide results and caveats: The authors put forward the suggestion that each seasonal influenza vaccination may bring in only a limited number of new T cells.

This clonotype has a handful of counts. The target antigen is unknown. The CDR3 totals 15 residues. Trimming at V came to 3 bases and at J to 7 bases, leaving 2 bases not matched to a gene. Germline V gene sequence: CDR1 LNHNV, CDR2 YYDKDF (reference sequence). Here the sequenced sample was CD8+ T cells sorted from PBMCs, taken roughly 24 months after vaccination. The TCR was taken from a man in his fifties or sixties who received an inactivated influenza vaccine. The J gene is TRBJ1-6, the V gene TRBV15; the match to TRBD1 covers 11 bases. CDR3 DNA: TGTGCCACCAGCAGCCGGGACAGGGGGAATTCACCCCTCCACTTT. Residues: CATSSRDRGNSPLHF. Combining the CDR3 with reference TRBV15 and TRBJ1-6 gives the whole variable domain DAMVIQNPRYQVTQFGKPVTLSCSQTLNHNVMYWYQQKSSQAPKLLFHYYDKDFNNEADTPDNFQSRRPNTSFCFLDIRSPGLGDTAMYLCATSSRDRGNSPLHFGNGTRLTVT.